The present T cell receptor beta chain was sequenced within a study of T-cell reconstitution after alpha-beta-depleted transplantation in children (dated by TCRdb to 2016 to 2017). About the study as a whole: Using TCR repertoire profiling, the study followed T-cell immune reconstitution in a quantitative way in children after TCRalphabeta/CD19-depleted allogeneic hematopoietic cell transplantation.

In light of the paper, this sample's treatment or condition label describes: allogeneic hematopoietic cell transplantation with graft depleted of TCRalphabeta T cells and CD19 B cells. TCRalphabeta/CD19-depleted allogeneic hematopoietic cell grafts were given to the transplant recipients, all of whom were children. Study-wide conclusions, independent of this receptor: Apparently early alphabetaT-cell count recovery about two months after transplant reportedly relied on only several hundred rapidly expanded clones derived from non-depleted graft cells. Over the following months the frequencies of hyperexpanded clones went down, and after one year T-cell counts and TCRbeta diversity were mostly credited to newly produced T cells. In some patients, high TCRbeta diversity at day 60 was attributed to recipient T cells and intrathymic progenitors that had survived conditioning.

The library was prepared using PCR. The sequencer listed for this sample is Illumina HiSeq 2500. TCR library preparation used molecular barcoding, with unique molecular identifiers applied to normalize quantification of the TCRbeta repertoire. The public reads were run again by TCRdb, first through fastp at Q25 and then through MiXCR, and only productive beta chains were kept. Entries are consolidated by CDR3 protein sequence, retaining the most common genes and DNA. Across this sample there are approximately 980,000 distinct CDR3 sequences, with about 29% seen only once. The top ten clones comprise under 30% of the sample. Inclusive of the bounding cysteine and phenylalanine, the CDR3 is 14 residues long. CDR3 DNA only is kept here, 42 bases in frame from base 1. Trimming removed 3 bases from V and 1 base from J, leaving 10 bases between the germline ends. The CDR1 and CDR2 encoded by the germline V gene are SGHAT and FQNNGV.

This clonotype was seen once. The antigen it recognizes is unknown. Per-base quality was not reported, and no clone a single base away is much larger than it. The sequence was collected from a boy younger than two who had a stem cell transplant for SCID, so the T cells may come from the graft donor. Sequenced here: PBMCs, mostly from graft donor cells, sampled 360 days after TCRalphabeta/CD19-depleted stem cell transplant. This chain is built from TRBV11-2 and TRBJ2-7; the D gene is possibly TRBD1, with 5 bases matching. The CDR3 amino acid sequence is: CASSLRQISYEQYF. In nucleotides, the sequence is TGTGCCAGCAGCTTGAGACAGATATCCTACGAGCAGTACTTC.